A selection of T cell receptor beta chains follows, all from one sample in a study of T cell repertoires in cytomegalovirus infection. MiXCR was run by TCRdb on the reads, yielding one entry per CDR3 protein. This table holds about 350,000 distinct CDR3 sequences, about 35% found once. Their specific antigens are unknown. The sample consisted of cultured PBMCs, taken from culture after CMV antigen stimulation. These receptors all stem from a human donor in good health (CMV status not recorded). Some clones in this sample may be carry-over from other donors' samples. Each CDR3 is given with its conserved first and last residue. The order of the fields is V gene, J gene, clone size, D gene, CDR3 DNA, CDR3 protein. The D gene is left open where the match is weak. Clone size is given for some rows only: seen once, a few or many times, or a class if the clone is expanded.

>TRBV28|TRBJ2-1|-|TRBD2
TGTGCCAGCGGCGGGGGCTACAATGAGCAGTTCTTC
CASGGGYNEQFF
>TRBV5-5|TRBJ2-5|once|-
TGTGCCAGCAGCTTGCTACAGGGGGGGCAAGAGACCCAGTACTTC
CASSLLQGGQETQYF
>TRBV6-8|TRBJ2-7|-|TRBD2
TGTGCCAGCAGGCCGCTAGCGGGCACTTCCTACGAGCAGTACTTC
CASRPLAGTSYEQYF
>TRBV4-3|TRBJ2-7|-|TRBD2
TGCGCCAGCAGCCAGACCCTAGCGGGGCGAACCTACGAGCAGTACTTC
CASSQTLAGRTYEQYF
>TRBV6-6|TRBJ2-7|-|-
TGTGCCAGCAGTTCTCAGGGGGGCTACGAGCAGTACTTC
CASSSQGGYEQYF
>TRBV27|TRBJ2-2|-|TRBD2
TGTGCCAGCTCCCGGACTAGCGGGAGTCAGAACACCGGGGAGCTGTTTTTT
CASSRTSGSQNTGELFF
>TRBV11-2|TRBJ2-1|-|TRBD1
TGTGCCAGCAGCCCGCGAGGGGGCCTAGTCCCCTACAATGAGCAGTTCTTC
CASSPRGGLVPYNEQFF
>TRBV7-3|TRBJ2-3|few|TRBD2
TGTGCCAGCAGCACGGGACTAGCGGGAGATACGCAGTATTTT
CASSTGLAGDTQYF
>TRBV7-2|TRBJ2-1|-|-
TGTGCCAGCAGCTTAGGGGTGGGGGGGGCTGAGCAGTTCTTC
CASSLGVGGAEQFF
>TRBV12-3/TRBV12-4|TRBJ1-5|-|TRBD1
TGTGCCAGCAGTTTCCTCCCGGGACAGGCGGGATCATATAGCAATCAGCCCCAGCATTTT
CASSFLPGQAGSYSNQPQHF
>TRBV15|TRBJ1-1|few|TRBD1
TGTGCCACCAGCAGAGCAACCGGGACAGGGGGCTCGGAAGCTTTCTTT
CATSRATGTGGSEAFF
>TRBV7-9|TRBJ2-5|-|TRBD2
TGTGCCAGCAGCCGGAGACTAGCGGGAGAACAAGAGACCCAGTACTTC
CASSRRLAGEQETQYF
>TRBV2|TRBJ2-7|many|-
TGTGCCAGCAGTGAAGGGCGATCGGAGCAGTACTTC
CASSEGRSEQYF
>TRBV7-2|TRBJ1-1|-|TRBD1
TGTGCCAGCAGCACCCGCCGGGACAGGGGTTACACTGAAGCTTTATTT
CASSTRRDRGYTEALF
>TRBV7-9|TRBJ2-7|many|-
TGTGCCAGCAGCTTGGGTCAGAACTACGAGCAGTACTTC
CASSLGQNYEQYF
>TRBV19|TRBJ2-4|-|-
TGTGCCAGTAGTATAAGCGTCTTTGAAAACATTCAGTACTTC
CASSISVFENIQYF
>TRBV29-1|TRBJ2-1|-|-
TGCAGCGTTGATCTCACAGGGCCCTACAATGAGCAGTTCTTC
CSVDLTGPYNEQFF
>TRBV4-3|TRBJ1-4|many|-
TGCGCCAGCAGCCAGGATGCCCCGTCCATTCCCCCGAATGAAAAACTGTTTTTT
CASSQDAPSIPPNEKLFF
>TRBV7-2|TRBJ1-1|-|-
TGTGCCAGCAGCTTAGCGTTGACAGCCACTGAAGCTTTCTTT
CASSLALTATEAFF
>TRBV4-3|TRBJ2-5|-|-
TGCGCCAGCAGCCAAGGCCCTTGGGAGACCCAGTACTTC
CASSQGPWETQYF
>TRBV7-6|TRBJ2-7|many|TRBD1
TGTGCCAGCAGCTGGACAGGGGCAAACGAGCAGTACTTC
CASSWTGANEQYF
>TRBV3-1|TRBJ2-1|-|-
TGTGCCAGCAGCCCTAAACCTGGGGGCAATGAGCAGTTCTTC
CASSPKPGGNEQFF
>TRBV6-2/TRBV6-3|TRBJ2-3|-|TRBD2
TGTGCCAGCAGTTACTCGCCTAGCGGTATCACAGATACGCAGTATTTT
CASSYSPSGITDTQYF
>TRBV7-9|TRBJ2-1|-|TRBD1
TGTGCCAGCAGCTTAGGGCCAGGGGGCGGGAATGAGCAGTTCTTC
CASSLGPGGGNEQFF
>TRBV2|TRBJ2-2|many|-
TGTGCCAGCAGTATCAGGGGATCCGGGGAGCTGTTTTTT
CASSIRGSGELFF
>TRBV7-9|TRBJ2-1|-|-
TGTGCCAGCAGCTTAGCGGGAGTTGATGAGCAGTTCTTC
CASSLAGVDEQFF
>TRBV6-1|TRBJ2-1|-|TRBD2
TGTGCCAGCACGGGCGGGAGGACCTACAATGAGCAGTTCTTC
CASTGGRTYNEQFF
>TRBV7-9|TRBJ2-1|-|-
TGTGCCAGCGACGAAAACAATGAGCAGTTCTTC
CASDENNEQFF
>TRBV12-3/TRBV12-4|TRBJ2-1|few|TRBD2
TGTGCCAGCAGTTTACGGGGGAGGGGTGAGCAGTTCTTC
CASSLRGRGEQFF